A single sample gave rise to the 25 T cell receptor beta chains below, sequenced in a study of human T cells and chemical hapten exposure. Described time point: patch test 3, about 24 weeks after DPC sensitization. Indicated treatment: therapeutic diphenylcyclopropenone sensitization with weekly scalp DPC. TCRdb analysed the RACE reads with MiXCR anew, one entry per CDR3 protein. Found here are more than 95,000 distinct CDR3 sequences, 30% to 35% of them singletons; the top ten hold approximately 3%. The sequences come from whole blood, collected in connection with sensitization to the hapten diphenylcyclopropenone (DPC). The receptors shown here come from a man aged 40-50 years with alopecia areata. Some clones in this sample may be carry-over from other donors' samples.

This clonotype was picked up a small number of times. The CDR3 sequence is CASSQPELRLVRSSYEQYF. The CDR3 nucleotides read TGTGCCAGCAGCCAGCCCGAATTGAGACTAGTTCGTAGCTCCTACGAGCAGTACTTC. The rearrangement uses TRBV14 and TRBJ2-7; possibly TRBD2 for D (6 bases). Germline values: CDR1 SGHDN, CDR2 FVKESK. This CDR3 region has 19 residues. V was clipped by 3 bases and J by 0 bases, with 24 bases between them.

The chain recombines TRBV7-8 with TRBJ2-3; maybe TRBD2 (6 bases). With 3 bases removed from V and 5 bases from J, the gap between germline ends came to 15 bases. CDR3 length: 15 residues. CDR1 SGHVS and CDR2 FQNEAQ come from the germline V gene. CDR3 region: CASSFLVGGRDTQYF. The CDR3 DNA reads TGTGCCAGCAGCTTTTTGGTGGGGGGTAGAGATACGCAGTATTTT.

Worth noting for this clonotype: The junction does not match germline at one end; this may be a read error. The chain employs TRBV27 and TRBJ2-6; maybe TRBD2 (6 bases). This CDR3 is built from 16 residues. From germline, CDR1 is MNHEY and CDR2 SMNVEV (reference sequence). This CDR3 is CASSRVEGLGDNVLTF. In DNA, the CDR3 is TGTGCCAGCAGTCGGGTGGAGGGTTTAGGGGACAACGTCCTGACTTTC.

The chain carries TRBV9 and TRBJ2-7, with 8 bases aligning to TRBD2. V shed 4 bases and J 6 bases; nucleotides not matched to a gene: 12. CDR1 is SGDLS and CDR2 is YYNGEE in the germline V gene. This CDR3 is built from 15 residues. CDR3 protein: CASSPDWSGSSEQYF. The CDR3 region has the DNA TGTGCCAGCAGCCCAGACTGGAGCGGGAGTTCCGAGCAGTACTTC.

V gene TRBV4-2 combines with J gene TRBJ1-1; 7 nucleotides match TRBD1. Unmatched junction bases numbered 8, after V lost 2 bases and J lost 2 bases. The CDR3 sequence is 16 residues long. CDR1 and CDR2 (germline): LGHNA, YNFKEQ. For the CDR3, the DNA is TGTGCCAGCAGCCAAACCAGGACAGGTGAAAACACTGAAGCTTTCTTT. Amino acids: CASSQTRTGENTEAFF.

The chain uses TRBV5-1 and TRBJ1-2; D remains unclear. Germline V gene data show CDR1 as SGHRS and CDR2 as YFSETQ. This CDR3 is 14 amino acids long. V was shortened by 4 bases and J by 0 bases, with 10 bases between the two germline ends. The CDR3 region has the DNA TGCGCCAGCAGCACGCCGGGAGCTAACTATGGCTACACCTTC. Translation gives CASSTPGANYGYTF.

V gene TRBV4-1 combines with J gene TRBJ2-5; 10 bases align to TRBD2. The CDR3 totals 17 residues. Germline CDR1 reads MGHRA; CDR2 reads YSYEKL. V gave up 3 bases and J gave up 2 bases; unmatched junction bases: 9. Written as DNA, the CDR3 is TGCGCCAGCAGCCAGGGAGGACTAGCGGTCCTTCAAGAGACCCAGTACTTC. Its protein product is CASSQGGLAVLQETQYF.

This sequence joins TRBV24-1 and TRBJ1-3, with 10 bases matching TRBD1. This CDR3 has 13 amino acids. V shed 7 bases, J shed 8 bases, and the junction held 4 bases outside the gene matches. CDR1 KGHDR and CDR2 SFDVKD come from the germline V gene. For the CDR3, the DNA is TGTGCCACCAGGGACAGGGGGATGGACACCATATATTTT. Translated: CATRDRGMDTIYF.

CDR3 DNA sequence: TGTGCCAGCAGTGAATCTTGGGGCAGAACTAATGAAAAACTGTTTTTT. Translated, it gives CASSESWGRTNEKLFF. This chain uses TRBV6-1 with TRBJ1-4, with D possibly being TRBD1 (5 bases). This CDR3 is built from 16 residues. Germline V CDR1 and CDR2: MNHNS, SASEGT. V was cut by 2 bases and J by 1 base, with 11 bases left in between.

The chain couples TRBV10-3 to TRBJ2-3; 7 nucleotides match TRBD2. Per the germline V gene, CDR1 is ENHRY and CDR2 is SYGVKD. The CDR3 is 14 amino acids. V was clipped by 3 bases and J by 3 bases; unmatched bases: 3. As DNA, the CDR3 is TGTGCCATCAGTGAACCAGCGGGGACAGATACGCAGTATTTT. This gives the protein CAISEPAGTDTQYF.

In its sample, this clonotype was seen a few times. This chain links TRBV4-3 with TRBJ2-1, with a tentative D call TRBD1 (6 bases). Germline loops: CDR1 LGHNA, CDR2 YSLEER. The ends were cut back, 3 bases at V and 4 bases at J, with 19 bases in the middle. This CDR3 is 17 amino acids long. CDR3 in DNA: TGCGCCAGCAGCCAGTCGGGCAGGGGCTTAGGTTACAATGAGCAGTTCTTC. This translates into CASSQSGRGLGYNEQFF.

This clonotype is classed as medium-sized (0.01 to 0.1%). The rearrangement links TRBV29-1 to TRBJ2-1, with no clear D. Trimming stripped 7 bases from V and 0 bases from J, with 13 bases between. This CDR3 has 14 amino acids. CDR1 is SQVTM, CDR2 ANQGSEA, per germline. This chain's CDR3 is CSGIQPNSYNEQFF. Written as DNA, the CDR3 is TGCAGCGGTATCCAACCTAACTCCTACAATGAGCAGTTCTTC.

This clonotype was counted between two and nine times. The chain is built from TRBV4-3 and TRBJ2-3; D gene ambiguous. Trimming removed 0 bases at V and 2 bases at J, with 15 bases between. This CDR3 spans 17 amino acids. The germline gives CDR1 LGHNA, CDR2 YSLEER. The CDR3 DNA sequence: TGCGCCAGCAGCCAAGATCGGGCAGGATCCTACACAGATACGCAGTATTTT. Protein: CASSQDRAGSYTDTQYF.

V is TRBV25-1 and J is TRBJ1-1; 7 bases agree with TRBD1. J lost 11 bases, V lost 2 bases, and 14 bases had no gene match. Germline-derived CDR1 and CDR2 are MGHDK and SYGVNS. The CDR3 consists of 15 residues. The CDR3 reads CASSEATRGWMGAFF. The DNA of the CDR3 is TGTGCCAGCAGTGAAGCAACCAGGGGGTGGATGGGGGCTTTCTTT.

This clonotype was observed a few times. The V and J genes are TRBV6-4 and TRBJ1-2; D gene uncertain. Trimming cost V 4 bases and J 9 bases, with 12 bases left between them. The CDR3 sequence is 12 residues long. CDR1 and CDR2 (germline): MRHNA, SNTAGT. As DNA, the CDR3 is TGTGCCAGCAGTGCCTCGATTAGTTGCTACACCTTC. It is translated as CASSASISCYTF.

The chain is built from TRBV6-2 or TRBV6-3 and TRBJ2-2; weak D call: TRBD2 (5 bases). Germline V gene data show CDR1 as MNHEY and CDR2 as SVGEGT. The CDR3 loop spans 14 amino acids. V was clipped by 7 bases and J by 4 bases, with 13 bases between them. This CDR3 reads CASTSGVGTGELFF. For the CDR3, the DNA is TGTGCCAGCACCTCCGGGGTGGGCACCGGGGAGCTGTTTTTT.

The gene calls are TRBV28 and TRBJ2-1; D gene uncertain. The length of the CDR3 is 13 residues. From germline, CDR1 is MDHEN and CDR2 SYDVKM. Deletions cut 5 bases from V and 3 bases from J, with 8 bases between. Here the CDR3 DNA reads TGTGCCAGCAGTCCTTACTACTACAATGAGCAGTTCTTC. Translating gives CASSPYYYNEQFF.

The CDR3: CASSLAVASSTDTQYF. CDR3 coding DNA: TGCGCCAGCAGCTTGGCGGTGGCCAGTAGCACAGATACGCAGTATTTT. This chain joins TRBV5-1 and TRBJ2-3, with D uncertain. This CDR3 spans 16 amino acids. CDR1 is SGHRS and CDR2 is YFSETQ in the germline V gene. Trimming cost V 0 bases and J 0 bases, with 11 bases left between them.

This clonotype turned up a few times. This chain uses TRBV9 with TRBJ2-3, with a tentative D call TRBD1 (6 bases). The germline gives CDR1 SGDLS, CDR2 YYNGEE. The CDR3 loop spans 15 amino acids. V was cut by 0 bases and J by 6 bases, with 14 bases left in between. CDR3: CASSVGGLPGDTQYF. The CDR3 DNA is TGTGCCAGCAGCGTAGGGGGGCTCCCAGGGGATACGCAGTATTTT.

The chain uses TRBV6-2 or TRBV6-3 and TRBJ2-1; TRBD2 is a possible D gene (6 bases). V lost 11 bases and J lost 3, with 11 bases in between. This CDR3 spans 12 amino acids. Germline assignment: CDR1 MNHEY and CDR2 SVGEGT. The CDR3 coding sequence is TGTGCCGTAAATAGCGGCTACAATGAGCAGTTCTTC. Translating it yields CAVNSGYNEQFF.

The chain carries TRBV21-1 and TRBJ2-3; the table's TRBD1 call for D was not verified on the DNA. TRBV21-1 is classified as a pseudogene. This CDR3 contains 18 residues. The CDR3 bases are TGTGCCAGCAGCAAAAGGGACTGGACAGGGCCGGTGGTGGATACGCAGTATTTT. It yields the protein CASSKRDWTGPVVDTQYF.

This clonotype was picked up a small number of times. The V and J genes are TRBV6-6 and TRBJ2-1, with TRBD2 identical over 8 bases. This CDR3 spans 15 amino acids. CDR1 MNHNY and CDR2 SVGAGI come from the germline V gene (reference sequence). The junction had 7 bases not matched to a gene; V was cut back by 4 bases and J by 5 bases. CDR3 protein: CASSWISGRNNEQFF. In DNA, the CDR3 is TGTGCCAGCAGTTGGATAAGCGGGAGAAACAATGAGCAGTTCTTC.

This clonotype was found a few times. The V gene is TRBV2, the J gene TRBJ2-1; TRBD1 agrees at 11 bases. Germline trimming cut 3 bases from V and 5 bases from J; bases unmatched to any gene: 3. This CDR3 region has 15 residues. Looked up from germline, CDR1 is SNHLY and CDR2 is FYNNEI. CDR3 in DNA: TGTGCCAGCAGTGAGGGACAGGGGGGGAACAATGAGCAGTTCTTC. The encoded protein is CASSEGQGGNNEQFF.

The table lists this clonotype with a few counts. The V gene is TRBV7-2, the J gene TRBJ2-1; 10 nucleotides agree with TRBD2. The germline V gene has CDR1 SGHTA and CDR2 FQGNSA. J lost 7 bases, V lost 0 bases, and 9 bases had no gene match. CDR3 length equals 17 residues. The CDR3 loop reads CASSLAGSLAGVNEQFF. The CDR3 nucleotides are TGTGCCAGCAGCTTAGCGGGAAGTCTAGCGGGAGTAAATGAGCAGTTCTTC.

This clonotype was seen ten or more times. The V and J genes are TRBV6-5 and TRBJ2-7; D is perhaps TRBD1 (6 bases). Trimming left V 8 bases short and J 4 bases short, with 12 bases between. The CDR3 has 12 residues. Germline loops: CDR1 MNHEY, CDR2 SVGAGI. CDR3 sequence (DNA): TGTGCCAGCGGCACAGGGAAGTACGAGCAGTACTTC. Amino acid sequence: CASGTGKYEQYF.